The 15 T cell receptor beta chains reported below all come from one sample, sequenced in a study of T cells in Graves' hyperthyroidism and ophthalmopathy. Amplified TCR beta CDR3 regions derived from RNA transcripts. The TCR CDR3 was amplified in a first-round RT-PCR using the HTBI primer set. TCRdb passed the multiplex PCR reads through MiXCR, listing each CDR3 protein once. The repertoire holds some 360,000 distinct CDR3 sequences, with approximately 15% as singletons. Sequencing was carried out using blood. These receptors were taken from a woman in her sixties or seventies with Graves' hyperthyroidism.

Ten or more counts support this clonotype. The chain uses TRBV10-2 and TRBJ1-2; D may be TRBD1 (5 bases). Germline-derived CDR1 and CDR2 are WSHSY and SAAADI. This CDR3 comprises 12 residues. V was clipped by 6 bases and J by 7 bases, with 12 bases between them. CDR3: CASRDNVAGYTF. CDR3 sequence (DNA): TGCGCCAGCAGGGACAATGTGGCTGGCTACACCTTC.

This clonotype was recorded at least ten times. The chain links TRBV20-1 to TRBJ2-5; 12 nucleotides align to TRBD2. J was trimmed by 6 bases and V by 3 bases; bases with no gene match: 8. The CDR3 runs 15 residues. The V gene's germline CDR1 is DFQATT and CDR2 SNEGSKA (reference sequence). This CDR3 reads CSASPSGRAIKTQYF. The CDR3 bases are TGCAGTGCTAGCCCTAGCGGGAGGGCCATAAAGACCCAGTACTTC.

This clonotype occurred a few times. This chain joins TRBV3-1 and TRBJ1-6; no reliable D call. The CDR3 spans 15 residues. The germline V gene encodes CDR1 LGHDT and CDR2 YNNKEL (reference sequence). V dropped 0 bases and J dropped 7 bases, with 10 bases sitting between them. Here the CDR3 reads CASSQDLPGNSPLHF. The DNA of the CDR3 is TGTGCCAGCAGCCAAGATTTGCCGGGGAATTCACCCCTCCACTTT.

The chain joins TRBV20-1 to TRBJ1-2; D is unclear. Germline V gene sequence: CDR1 DFQATT, CDR2 SNEGSKA (reference sequence). This CDR3 spans 15 amino acids. Trimming pared 3 bases from V and 0 bases from J, leaving 14 bases between. CDR3 sequence reads: CSASEDIRPNYGYTF. DNA of the CDR3: TGCAGTGCTAGCGAAGACATACGCCCTAACTATGGCTACACCTTC.

This clonotype has only a few counts. The chain carries TRBV4-1 and TRBJ2-1; the D gene is possibly TRBD1 (7 bases). The germline V and J ends were trimmed by 4 bases and 0 bases, with 16 bases remaining between them. There are 17 residues in the CDR3. Per the germline V gene, CDR1 is MGHRA and CDR2 is YSYEKL. The CDR3 sequence is CASSLRGFGSSYNEQFF. The CDR3 region has the DNA TGCGCCAGCAGCCTCAGGGGGTTCGGGAGCTCCTACAATGAGCAGTTCTTC.

This clonotype occurred a few times. This chain uses TRBV3-1 with TRBJ2-2, with D maybe TRBD2 (6 bases). CDR3 length equals 16 residues. Germline-derived CDR1 and CDR2 are LGHDT and YNNKEL (reference sequence). Between the trimmed V and J ends, which lost 3 bases and 4 bases, there was a span of 15 bases. CDR3 in amino acids: CASSQTVFSGTGELFF. In nucleotides, the CDR3 is TGTGCCAGCAGCCAGACAGTGTTTAGCGGCACCGGGGAGCTGTTTTTT.

This clonotype was seen ten or more times. V and J are TRBV27 and TRBJ2-1; 11 nucleotides line up with TRBD2. With V trimmed by 6 bases and J by 9 bases, 16 bases remained unmatched. Germline V gene lookup returns CDR1 MNHEY and CDR2 SMNVEV (reference sequence). The CDR3 length is 17 residues. The CDR3 DNA sequence: TGTGCCAGCAGACAGACTAGCGGGGTAGTACGAGAAGCTGAGCAGTTCTTC. Amino acid sequence: CASRQTSGVVREAEQFF.

The V gene is TRBV24-1, the J gene TRBJ1-4; TRBD1 might be the D (6 bases). V gave up 3 bases and J gave up 0 bases, with 28 bases separating them. The CDR3 is made up of 22 amino acids. Germline CDR1 is KGHDR and CDR2 is SFDVKD. CDR3 nucleotide sequence: TGTGCCACCAGTGATCCATCTGCGGTCGCAGGGGATTTTTCAGCAACTAATGAAAAACTGTTTTTT. It specifies CATSDPSAVAGDFSATNEKLFF.

At least ten counts were recorded for this clonotype. This sequence joins TRBV20-1 and TRBJ1-3; 8 positions agree with TRBD1. The CDR3 is made up of 13 amino acids. Trimming cost V 5 bases and J 2 bases; bases outside gene matches: 2. Germline V lookup: CDR1 DFQATT, CDR2 SNEGSKA (reference sequence). The CDR3 DNA is TGCAGTGCTCCGACAGGGGCTGGAAACACCATATATTTT. Translation gives CSAPTGAGNTIYF.

At least ten counts were recorded for this clonotype. This chain joins TRBV3-1 and TRBJ1-1; D perhaps matches TRBD1 (5 bases). This CDR3 spans 14 amino acids. The V and J ends lost 0 bases and 11 bases respectively, with 16 bases between them. From germline, CDR1 is LGHDT and CDR2 YNNKEL (reference sequence). The CDR3 loop reads CASSQDSGRGGAFF. CDR3 coding DNA: TGTGCCAGCAGCCAAGATTCGGGGAGGGGTGGGGCTTTCTTT. The whole variable domain, remainder taken from reference TRBV3-1 and TRBJ1-1, is DTAVSQTPKYLVTQMGNDKSIKCEQNLGHDTMYWYKQDSKKFLKIMFSYNNKELIINETVPNRFSPKSPDKAHLNLHINSLELGDSAVYFCASSQDSGRGGAFFGQGTRLTVV.

The rearrangement links TRBV3-1 to TRBJ1-4, with D possibly matching TRBD1 (6 bases). The CDR3 sequence is 13 residues long. Per germline, CDR1 LGHDT and CDR2 YNNKEL (reference sequence). V was trimmed by 0 bases and J by 13 bases, leaving 12 bases between them. The CDR3 is CASSQEEGHTLFF. DNA for the CDR3: TGTGCCAGCAGCCAAGAGGAGGGACATACACTGTTTTTT. Full variable domain (outside the CDR3, taken from reference TRBV3-1 and TRBJ1-4): DTAVSQTPKYLVTQMGNDKSIKCEQNLGHDTMYWYKQDSKKFLKIMFSYNNKELIINETVPNRFSPKSPDKAHLNLHINSLELGDSAVYFCASSQEEGHTLFFGSGTQLSVL.

The gene calls are TRBV19 and TRBJ1-3; D possibly corresponds to TRBD1 (5 bases). Trimming took off 6 bases at V and 9 bases at J, with 21 bases between the two ends. The CDR3 is 15 amino acids. Per germline, CDR1 LNHDA and CDR2 SQIVND (reference sequence). CDR3 bases: TGTGCCAGTAGCGAGATTGACCAGGACGGGGGCACCATATATTTT. As protein: CASSEIDQDGGTIYF.

This clonotype came up many times. The genes are TRBV30 and TRBJ2-7, with D possibly being TRBD1 (6 bases). Germline CDR1 GTSNPN, CDR2 SVGIG (reference sequence). The V and J ends lost 5 bases and 1 base respectively, with 18 bases between them. The CDR3 is 15 amino acids. Here the CDR3 reads CAWGGRLRGSYEQYF. For the CDR3, the DNA is TGTGCCTGGGGGGGCAGGCTCAGGGGTTCCTACGAGCAGTACTTC.

This clonotype was detected ten times or more. The chain combines TRBV2 with TRBJ2-5; weak D call: TRBD1 (5 bases). Deletions cut 1 base from V and 2 bases from J, with 11 bases between. Germline values: CDR1 SNHLY, CDR2 FYNNEI. CDR3 length equals 15 residues. CDR3 nucleotides: TGTGCCAGCAGTGAAGATCCAACAGGACAAGAGACCCAGTACTTC. It is translated as CASSEDPTGQETQYF.

This clonotype was observed at least ten times. The CDR3 spells CASVTYNEQFF. The CDR3 DNA follows: TGTGCCAGCGTGACTTACAATGAGCAGTTCTTC. The gene calls are TRBV2 and TRBJ2-1; D call uncertain. This CDR3 region has 11 residues. Germline loops: CDR1 SNHLY, CDR2 FYNNEI. The V end lost 8 bases, the J end lost 4 bases, and 6 bases lay between the germline ends.